The next 10 T cell receptor delta chains were all read from a single sample in a study of gamma-delta chains in newborns, infants, children. TCRdb reanalysed the reads with CATT. The data hold a few thousand delta-chain clones, with 5% observed a single time. Sequenced input: blood. Receptors were obtained from a child who was a newborn, infant or young child, either healthy, febrile or measles-vaccinated (not recorded which).

This clone was seen more than once but under ten times. This chain links TRDV2 with TRDJ3, with 12 bases identical to TRDD3. Per the germline V gene, CDR1 is GEAIGNYY and CDR2 is EKD. CDR3 length: 20 residues. With 3 bases clipped from V and 0 bases from J, the junction kept 8 bases outside the gene matches. The CDR3: CACDPANWGILSWDTRQMFF. The CDR3 DNA follows: TGTGCCTGTGACCCAGCTAACTGGGGGATACTCTCCTGGGACACCCGACAGATGTTTTTC.

This clone occurred a few times. The chain carries TRDV2 and TRDJ3, with TRDD3 matching 10 bases. Germline CDR1 reads GEAIGNYY; CDR2 reads EKD. The junction had 8 bases not matched to a gene; V was cut back by 1 base and J by 0 bases. This CDR3 region has 20 residues. The CDR3 protein is CACDTATGGFSSWDTRQMFF. CDR3 coding DNA: TGTGCCTGTGACACGGCGACTGGGGGATTTAGCTCCTGGGACACCCGACAGATGTTTTTC.

The chain has TRDV1 and TRDJ1, with D perhaps given as TRDD2 or TRDD3 (8 bases each). TCRdb does not report a J gene; here it was assigned by matching the DNA to germline references. Germline V gene sequence: CDR1 TSWWSYY, CDR2 QGS. This CDR3 comprises 22 residues. Deletions cut 5 bases from V and 0 bases from J, with 34 bases between. This CDR3 is CALGPREASYVLGVEYTDKLIF. CDR3 coding DNA: TGTGCTCTTGGGCCTCGAGAGGCTTCCTACGTACTGGGGGTGGAGTACACCGATAAACTCATCTTT.

Notes on this clone: At one of its ends the junction is not consistent with the germline gene, which may arise from a read error. The genes are TRDV1 and TRDJ1; TRDD3 matches at 10 bases. TCRdb leaves out the J gene; it was filled in here by matching the DNA to germline. In germline, CDR1 is TSWWSYY, CDR2 QGS. CDR3 length: 17 residues. The CDR3, as DNA: TGTGCTCGTGGGGAAGCCACTACACTGGGGGATCTTGGTAAACTCATCTTT. Translating it yields CARGEATTLGDLGKLIF.

The chain has TRDV3 and TRDJ1; TRDD3 matches 8 bases. The ends lost 4 bases at V and 0 bases at J; junction bases unmatched: 7. Germline-derived CDR1 and CDR2 are TVYSNPD and GDNSRS (reference sequence). This CDR3 contains 14 residues. CDR3 loop: CASLPGDNTDKLIF. The CDR3 region has the DNA TGTGCCTCCCTCCCGGGGGATAACACCGATAAACTCATCTTT.

No V segment was called; the J segment is TRDJ2; the table gives TRDD3 as D, unverified against the DNA. The CDR3 is made up of 20 amino acids. CDR3 sequence (DNA): TGTGCTCTTGGGGAACGTACCTCTCTTACTGGGGTGACTTTGACAGCACAACTCTTCTTT. Its protein is CALGERTSLTGVTLTAQLFF.

The rearrangement joins TRDV2 to TRDJ3; 12 nucleotides agree with TRDD3. Trimming at V came to 5 bases and at J to 0 bases, leaving 19 bases not matched to a gene. CDR1 and CDR2 (germline): GEAIGNYY, EKD. The CDR3 covers 23 residues. In DNA, the CDR3 is TGTGCCTGTGGCATTATTCCAAGTCTGGGGGATACGGTGCTCTCCTGGGACACCCGACAGATGTTTTTC. It encodes CACGIIPSLGDTVLSWDTRQMFF.

The table lists this clone with a few counts. The same CDR3 can be traced to other DNA sequences in this sample. CDR3 loop: CALGNPSTRYLTLYTDKLIF. For the CDR3, the DNA is TGTGCTCTTGGGAATCCCAGTACGCGCTACTTGACCTTGTACACCGATAAACTCATCTTT. The chain recombines TRDV1 with TRDJ1; no firm D call. Trimming pared 5 bases from V and 0 bases from J, leaving 28 bases between. The CDR3 has 20 residues. CDR1 and CDR2 from the germline V gene are TSWWSYY and QGS.

As to this clone: A far larger clone is one base from this, pointing to a likely read error. The V call is TRDV2, the J call TRDJ3; D is possibly TRDD3 (6 bases). Germline matching of the DNA provided the J gene here, since TCRdb leaves it blank. This CDR3 is 17 amino acids long. Trimming removed 0 bases at V and 0 bases at J, with 8 bases between. The V gene's germline CDR1 is GEAIGNYY and CDR2 EKD. The CDR3 region has the DNA TGTGCCTGTGACACCGGGGGGAGCTCCTGGGACACCCGACAGATGTTTTTC. This sequence encodes CACDTGGSSWDTRQMFF.

This clone has more than one count but fewer than ten. The chain joins TRDV1 to TRDJ1, with 11 bases identical to TRDD3. V was pared by 0 bases and J by 2 bases, with 26 bases of the junction left unmatched. Germline V gives CDR1 TSWWSYY, CDR2 QGS. CDR3 length equals 24 residues. The CDR3 nucleotides read TGTGCTCTTGGGGAACTTGGAATCCTTCGGGCGTCCTATAGGACTGGGGGATATACCGATAAACTCATCTTT. Amino acids: CALGELGILRASYRTGGYTDKLIF.